Presented here are 8 T cell receptor beta chains from one specimen sequenced in a study of cytotoxic CD8 clonotypes in ibrutinib-treated CLL. Generated by immunoSEQ multiplex PCR, the TCRdb table keeps only in-frame clones and is missing some. This table holds fewer than 400,000 clones, 67% found once. The starting material was PBMCs, obtained after 36 months of ibrutinib treatment. These receptors were collected from a human donor with chronic lymphocytic leukemia.

The genes are TRBV6-6 and TRBJ1-2, with a weak D call TRBD1 (6 bases). Trimming stripped 9 bases from V and 4 bases from J, with 24 bases between. Germline V gene sequence: CDR1 MNHNY, CDR2 SVGAGI (reference sequence). The length of the CDR3 is 16 residues. Written as DNA, the CDR3 is TGTGCCAGTCTAACCACTAGGACAGAGACTACCTATGGCTACACCTTC. It translates to CASLTTRTETTYGYTF.

The V call is TRBV28, the J call TRBJ1-2; 7 bases line up with TRBD1. Per germline, CDR1 MDHEN and CDR2 SYDVKM. This CDR3 has 14 residues. The trim removed 5 bases at V and 0 bases at J, leaving 3 bases unmatched. CDR3 loop: CASSQGGANYGYTF. DNA of the CDR3: TGTGCCAGCAGTCAAGGGGGCGCTAACTATGGCTACACCTTC.

The CDR3, as DNA: TGTGCCAGCAGTTTGGAAGGGCTTGACCCCCCGACAGGGTGGTACGAGCAGTACTTC. This codes for CASSLEGLDPPTGWYEQYF. The gene calls are TRBV27 and TRBJ2-7, with 7 bases lining up with TRBD1. The CDR3 runs 19 residues. V trimming: 3 bases; J trimming: 4 bases; junction bases outside the gene matches: 21. Germline CDR1 and CDR2: MNHEY and SMNVEV (reference sequence).

This chain connects TRBV5-6 to TRBJ2-2; D remains ambiguous. Germline CDR1 SGHDT, CDR2 YYEEEE. The CDR3 loop spans 16 amino acids. The V end lost 1 base, the J end lost 0 bases, and 10 bases lay between the germline ends. The CDR3 DNA sequence: TGTGCCAGCAGCTTGTACGACACTCCGAACACCGGGGAGCTGTTTTTT. Translation gives CASSLYDTPNTGELFF.

The CDR3, as DNA: TGTGCTACCGGGTTGGGGGAGACCCAGTACTTC. Its translation: CATGLGETQYF. This chain joins TRBV25-1 and TRBJ2-5, with unresolved D. The germline V gene encodes CDR1 MGHDK and CDR2 SYGVNS. There are 11 residues in the CDR3. The complete variable domain, with remaining parts taken from reference TRBV25-1 and TRBJ2-5, reads EADIYQTPRYLVIGTGKKITLECSQTMGHDKMYWYQQDPGMELHLIHYSYGVNSTEKGDLSSESTVSRIRTEHFPLTLESARPSHTSQYLCATGLGETQYFGPGTRLLVL.

This rearrangement joins TRBV9 to TRBJ1-2; 12 positions match TRBD1. V lost 5 bases and J lost 8; bases outside the gene matches: 16. The CDR3 sequence is 17 residues long. From germline, CDR1 is SGDLS and CDR2 YYNGEE. CDR3 amino acids: CASSAGVGTGGPSGYTF. CDR3 bases: TGTGCCAGCAGTGCCGGCGTCGGGACAGGGGGCCCATCGGGCTACACCTTC.

The chain has TRBV7-2 and TRBJ2-7, with D uncertain. This CDR3 has 13 amino acids. Germline V lookup: CDR1 SGHTA, CDR2 FQGNSA. Trimming shortened V by 5 bases and J by 6 bases, and 14 bases separated the two germline ends. The CDR3, as DNA: TGTGCCAGCAGCATAACGACGGCTGGCGAGCAGTACTTC. The encoded protein is CASSITTAGEQYF.

Here the CDR3 DNA reads TGTGCCAGCAGTTCGCGGACGGGTAACACCGGGGAGCTGTTTTTT. This codes for CASSSRTGNTGELFF. The gene calls are TRBV6-5 and TRBJ2-2; D gene unclear. The V gene's germline CDR1 is MNHEY and CDR2 SVGAGI. V was shortened by 4 bases and J by 2 bases, with 11 bases between the two germline ends. The CDR3 is 15 amino acids.